One and the same sample provided the 20 T cell receptor beta chains below, sequenced in a study of blood T cell repertoires in COVID-19. The protocol was immunoSEQ multiplex PCR, while the TCRdb copy is restricted to in-frame clones and leaves out a portion. In the table there are 97,000 or so clones, more than 80% of which are singletons. Sequencing used peripheral blood. Every receptor here comes from a human donor in a cohort sampled during active COVID-19.

The chain carries TRBV7-2 and TRBJ1-2; D perhaps matches TRBD1 (6 bases). This CDR3 region has 15 residues. V was trimmed by 5 bases and J by 8 bases, leaving 21 bases between them. The germline CDR1 and CDR2 sequences are SGHTA and FQGNSA. As DNA, the CDR3 is TGTGCCAGCAGCGACCAGACAGGTCTTCAGGGGGGCTACACCTTC. Translating gives CASSDQTGLQGGYTF.

The chain has TRBV5-1 and TRBJ2-3, with no clear D. V was shortened by 4 bases and J by 1 base, with 10 bases between the two germline ends. Germline V lookup: CDR1 SGHRS, CDR2 YFSETQ. The CDR3 has 14 amino acids. The CDR3 protein is CASSPGPGTDTQYF. In DNA, the CDR3 is TGCGCCAGCAGCCCGGGTCCTGGCACAGATACGCAGTATTTT.

This clone was seen only once. V is TRBV2 and J is TRBJ1-5; 7 bases are a match to TRBD1. Germline trimming cut 8 bases from V and 6 bases from J; bases unmatched to any gene: 7. Germline CDR1 is SNHLY and CDR2 is FYNNEI. The CDR3 contains 13 residues. CDR3 bases: TGTGCCAGCGACAGGGACGGTGGTCAGCCCCAGCATTTT. Translated: CASDRDGGQPQHF.

This chain joins TRBV7-9 and TRBJ2-3; the D is unclear. Germline CDR1 SEHNR, CDR2 FQNEAQ (reference sequence). The V end was cut by 5 bases, the J end by 3 bases, with 18 bases between. The CDR3 consists of 16 residues. The CDR3 DNA reads TGTGCCAGCAGCAAGACAAGAAACGGCAAGACAGATACGCAGTATTTT. Protein sequence: CASSKTRNGKTDTQYF.

This sequence joins TRBV20-1 and TRBJ1-1; TRBD1 matches 7 bases. V lost 6 bases to trimming and J lost 6 bases; unmatched junction nucleotides: 7. The CDR3 is made up of 12 amino acids. Germline CDR1 is DFQATT and CDR2 is SNEGSKA (reference sequence). The DNA of the CDR3 is TGCAGTGCGAGTACAGGGGAGGCTGAAGCTTTCTTT. The encoded protein is CSASTGEAEAFF.

This clone has more than one count but fewer than ten. The chain has TRBV9 and TRBJ1-3; 7 bases fit TRBD1. CDR3 length: 14 amino acids. The V gene's germline CDR1 is SGDLS and CDR2 YYNGEE. V was pared by 5 bases and J by 1 base, with 3 bases of the junction left unmatched. CDR3 region: CASRRQGSGNTIYF. The CDR3, as DNA: TGTGCCAGCAGGCGACAGGGTTCTGGAAACACCATATATTTT.

V usage is TRBV18 and J usage is TRBJ2-5, with 8 bases lining up with TRBD1. This CDR3 contains 15 residues. With 0 bases clipped from V and 5 bases from J, the junction kept 5 bases outside the gene matches. Germline V gives CDR1 KGHSH, CDR2 LQKENI. The CDR3 here is CASSPPVQGGETQYF. CDR3 sequence (DNA): TGTGCCAGCTCACCACCGGTACAGGGGGGTGAGACCCAGTACTTC.

The chain links TRBV11-2 to TRBJ2-2; D not certain. The CDR3 runs 12 residues. Germline-derived CDR1 and CDR2 are SGHAT and FQNNGV. Trimming removed 3 bases at V and 6 bases at J, with 5 bases between. The CDR3 DNA is TGTGCCAGCAGCTTCTCCCCCGGGGAGCTGTTTTTT. Encoded protein: CASSFSPGELFF.

This chain joins TRBV5-1 and TRBJ1-2; D unclear. CDR1 is SGHRS, CDR2 YFSETQ, per germline. The CDR3 extends over 11 amino acids. V was cut by 7 bases and J by 0 bases, with 4 bases left in between. This chain's CDR3 is CASQTNYGYTF. CDR3 nucleotides: TGCGCCAGCCAGACTAACTATGGCTACACCTTC.

This clone turned up a few times. V and J are TRBV7-3 and TRBJ2-2; the D gene is possibly TRBD2 (5 bases). Germline lookup yields CDR1 SGHTA and CDR2 FQGTGA. The germline V and J ends were trimmed by 5 bases and 4 bases, with 8 bases remaining between them. The CDR3 has 13 amino acids. CDR3 region: CASSPRATGELFF. DNA of the CDR3: TGTGCCAGCAGCCCGAGGGCCACCGGGGAGCTGTTTTTT. Supplemented by reference TRBV7-3 and TRBJ2-2, the full variable domain reads GAGVSQTPSNKVTEKGKYVELRCDPISGHTALYWYRQSLGQGPEFLIYFQGTGAADDSGLPNDRFFAVRPEGSVSTLKIQRTERGDSAVYLCASSPRATGELFFGEGSRLTVL.

The chain combines TRBV2 with TRBJ1-5; TRBD1 is a possible D gene (6 bases). V lost 7 bases and J 1 base, leaving 14 bases between the germline ends. Per germline, CDR1 SNHLY and CDR2 FYNNEI. The CDR3 has 15 residues. CDR3 in amino acids: CASKDRPLSNQPQHF. In DNA, the CDR3 is TGTGCCAGCAAGGACAGACCTTTAAGCAATCAGCCCCAGCATTTT.

This sequence joins TRBV7-7 and TRBJ2-1, with a weak D call TRBD2 (7 bases). Trimming took off 5 bases at V and 9 bases at J, with 14 bases between the two ends. CDR3 size: 13 residues. Germline V lookup: CDR1 SSHAT, CDR2 FNYEAQ (reference sequence). The CDR3 DNA reads as TGTGCCAGCAGCCTGGGGGGGCAGGGTGAGCAGTTCTTC. Translating gives CASSLGGQGEQFF.

This sequence joins TRBV25-1 and TRBJ2-2; 7 bases fit TRBD2. This CDR3 is 16 amino acids long. From germline, CDR1 is MGHDK and CDR2 SYGVNS. The ends lost 8 bases at V and 4 bases at J; junction bases unmatched: 13. The chain's CDR3 is CASGAGTALSTGELFF. In DNA form, the CDR3 reads TGTGCCAGCGGAGCGGGGACCGCACTCTCCACCGGGGAGCTGTTTTTT.

This clone has more than one count but fewer than ten. This chain joins TRBV11-3 and TRBJ2-5; the match to TRBD1 covers 8 bases. The CDR3 totals 13 residues. Germline CDR1 is SGHNT and CDR2 is YENEEA. After removal of 7 bases from V and 2 bases from J, the junction contained 3 bases not matched to a gene. The CDR3 bases are TGTGCCAGCAACGGACAGGGACAAGAGACCCAGTACTTC. This translates into CASNGQGQETQYF. Complete variable domain (other parts from reference TRBV11-3 and TRBJ2-5): EAGVVQSPRYKIIEKKQPVAFWCNPISGHNTLYWYLQNLGQGPELLIRYENEEAVDDSQLPKDRFSAERLKGVDSTLKIQPAELGDSAVYLCASNGQGQETQYFGPGTRLLVL.

The chain joins TRBV7-3 to TRBJ2-5; tentatively, D is TRBD1 (6 bases). V lost 2 bases, J lost 2 bases, and 6 bases lay in between. The CDR3 extends over 13 amino acids. Germline CDR1 and CDR2: SGHTA and FQGTGA. The CDR3 protein is CASSLGQQETQYF. The CDR3 DNA follows: TGTGCCAGCAGCTTAGGACAGCAAGAGACCCAGTACTTC.

The chain links TRBV11-2 to TRBJ2-1; D is perhaps TRBD2 (5 bases). The CDR3 contains 16 residues. Germline CDR1 is SGHAT and CDR2 is FQNNGV. V dropped 2 bases and J dropped 10 bases, with 21 bases sitting between them. The CDR3, as DNA: TGTGCCAGCAGCTTAACTGGAACTAGGGCGGAATTCGAGCAGTTCTTC. Amino acid sequence: CASSLTGTRAEFEQFF.

The J gene is TRBJ2-7, the V gene TRBV10-3; D call uncertain. The V gene lost 0 bases and the J gene lost 3 bases, with 3 bases spanning the gap. CDR1 and CDR2 (germline): ENHRY, SYGVKD. This CDR3 is 12 amino acids long. In nucleotides, the CDR3 is TGTGCCATCAGTGAGTCCAGCTACGAGCAGTACTTC. Translated: CAISESSYEQYF.

The CDR3 loop is CASSQGGANYGYTF. CDR3 DNA sequence: TGTGCCAGCAGCCAAGGGGGAGCTAACTATGGCTACACCTTC. The chain is built from TRBV3-1 (or the pseudogene TRBV3-2) and TRBJ1-2, with D unclear. The CDR3 runs 14 residues. Trimming left V 1 base short and J 0 bases short, with 6 bases between. Germline V gene lookup returns CDR1 LGHDT and CDR2 YNNKEL (reference sequence).

The chain recombines TRBV7-9 with TRBJ2-6; 7 bases are shared with TRBD1. The CDR3 runs 16 residues. The trim removed 8 bases at V and 0 bases at J, leaving 7 bases unmatched. Germline CDR1 is SEHNR and CDR2 is FQNEAQ (reference sequence). CDR3 in amino acids: CASGRQGGSGANVLTF. Written as DNA, the CDR3 is TGTGCCAGCGGTCGACAGGGTGGCTCTGGGGCCAACGTCCTGACTTTC.

This chain joins TRBV5-6 and TRBJ2-5, with D perhaps matching TRBD2 (6 bases). Germline V lookup: CDR1 SGHDT, CDR2 YYEEEE. The CDR3 runs to 14 residues. Trimming took 4 bases from V and 4 from J, leaving 14 bases between them. This CDR3 is CASSRGLEGETQYF. The CDR3 DNA reads as TGTGCCAGCAGCCGCGGACTGGAGGGAGAGACCCAGTACTTC. Full variable domain (rest looked up from reference TRBV5-6 and TRBJ2-5): DAGVTQSPTHLIKTRGQQVTLRCSPKSGHDTVSWYQQALGQGPQFIFQYYEEEERQRGNFPDRFSGHQFPNYSSELNVNALLLGDSALYLCASSRGLEGETQYFGPGTRLLVL.